This record looks at one TCR beta chain sequence and its context. TCRdb independently ran MiXCR on the 5' RACE reads; one entry per CDR3 protein. The sample holds nearly 550,000 distinct CDR3 sequences, 15% to 20% seen once. This specimen comes from a study of T cells after yellow fever vaccination. Trimming took off 0 bases at V and 5 bases at J, with 14 bases between the two ends. The germline gives CDR1 MNHEY, CDR2 SVGAGI. This CDR3 comprises 15 residues. The rearrangement uses TRBV6-5 and TRBJ2-7, with unresolved D. The TCR originated in a man aged 30 to 39 who received the YFV17D yellow fever vaccine. The source was PBMCs, collected 15 days after the yellow fever booster vaccination. CDR3 in DNA: TGTGCCAGCAGTTACTCGTACCCTTTAGGGCACGAGCAGTACTTC. This gives the protein CASSYSYPLGHEQYF.